This T cell receptor (beta chain) was captured by sequencing in a study of sequential checkpoint blockade in melanoma. Study-wide background: Patients were randomized 1:1 to nivolumab-then-ipilimumab or ipilimumab-then-nivolumab first-line. After both sequences, patients received maintenance nivolumab.

Germline CDR1 SEHNR, CDR2 FQNEAQ (reference sequence). The CDR3 consists of 16 residues. About this clone itself: Its ends do not fully match the called genes, so a read error is possible. In the same sample, other DNA sequences code for this CDR3.

The treatment: randomized to nivolumab then ipilimumab (arm A) or the reverse (arm B). Patients had received no earlier DNA-damaging chemotherapy. Sorted cells were live CD3+CD8+, lacking CD19 and CD56, from PBMCs. Sequenced by immunoSEQ multiplex PCR; TCRdb stores in-frame clones only, minus some. The sample carries 7,000 to 9,500 clones, nearly 60% recorded once. The V and J genes are TRBV7-9 and TRBJ2-1; 7 nucleotides match TRBD2. The receptor was derived from a human donor with melanoma. The material was CD8+ T cells sorted from blood (inferred from file names), obtained from a patient given nivolumab and ipilimumab in sequence. The CDR3 nucleotides are TGCGCCAGCAGCCAAGATACGGGGGGCTCCTACAATGAGCAGTTCTTC. This encodes CASSQDTGGSYNEQFF.